The sequence of this TCR beta chain was determined in a study of T cells in Graves' hyperthyroidism and ophthalmopathy. The CDR3 totals 14 residues. Germline CDR1 is MNHEY and CDR2 is SVGAGI. Germline trimming cut 4 bases from V and 4 bases from J; bases unmatched to any gene: 7. TCR beta CDR3 regions were amplified from RNA transcripts. An initial round of RT-PCR targeting the TCR CDR3 relied on the HTBI primer set. TCRdb re-derived calls from the multiplex PCR reads in MiXCR, one entry per CDR3 protein. Of 350,000 to 400,000 distinct CDR3 sequences in the sample, about a fifth were seen once. The V and J genes are TRBV6-5 and TRBJ2-7; TRBD1 agrees at 7 bases. The sequencing sample was made of blood. This sequence originates from a man aged 18 to 30 with Graves' ophthalmopathy. The chain's CDR3 is CASSSSGTDYEQYF. The CDR3 DNA reads TGTGCCAGCAGTTCGTCCGGGACAGATTACGAGCAGTACTTC.